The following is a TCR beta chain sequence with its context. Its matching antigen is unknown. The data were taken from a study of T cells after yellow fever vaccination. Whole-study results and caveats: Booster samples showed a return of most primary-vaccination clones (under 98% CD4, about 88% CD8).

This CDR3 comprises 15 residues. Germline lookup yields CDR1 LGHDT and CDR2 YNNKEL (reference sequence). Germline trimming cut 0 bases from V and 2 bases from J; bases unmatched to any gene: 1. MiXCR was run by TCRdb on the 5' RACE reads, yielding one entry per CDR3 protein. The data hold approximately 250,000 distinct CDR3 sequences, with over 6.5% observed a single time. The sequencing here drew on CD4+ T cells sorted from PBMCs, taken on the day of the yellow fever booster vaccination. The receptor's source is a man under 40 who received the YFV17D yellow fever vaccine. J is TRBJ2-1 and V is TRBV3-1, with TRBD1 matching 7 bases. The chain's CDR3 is CASSQEGGAYNEQFF. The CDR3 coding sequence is TGTGCCAGCAGCCAAGAAGGGGGCGCCTACAATGAGCAGTTCTTC.